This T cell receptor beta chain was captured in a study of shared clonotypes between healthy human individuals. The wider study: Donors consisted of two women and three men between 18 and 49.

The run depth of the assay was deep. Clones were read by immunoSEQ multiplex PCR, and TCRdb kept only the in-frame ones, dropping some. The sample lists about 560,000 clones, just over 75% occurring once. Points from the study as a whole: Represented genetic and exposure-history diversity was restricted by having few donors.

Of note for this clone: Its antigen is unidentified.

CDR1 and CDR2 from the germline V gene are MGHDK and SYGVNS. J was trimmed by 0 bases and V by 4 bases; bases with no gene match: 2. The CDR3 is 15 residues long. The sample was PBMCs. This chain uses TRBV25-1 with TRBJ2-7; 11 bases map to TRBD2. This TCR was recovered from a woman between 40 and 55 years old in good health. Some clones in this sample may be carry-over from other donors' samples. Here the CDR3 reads CASSGTSGSSYEQYF. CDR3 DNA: TGTGCCAGCAGTGGAACTAGCGGGAGCTCCTACGAGCAGTACTTC.